The rows below give T cell receptor beta chains drawn from one sample of a study of blood T cell repertoires in COVID-19. The repertoire was sequenced with immunoSEQ multiplex PCR; TCRdb's copy has only in-frame clones and lacks some. Found here are some 290,000 clones, less than 90% of them singletons; the top ten hold less than 15%. The specimen was peripheral blood. All receptors come from a woman between 25 and 40 years old with COVID-19, enrolled during active disease. Both conserved end residues are part of each CDR3. The order of the fields is V gene, J gene, D gene, CDR3 protein. A D gene is named only where the DNA matches it firmly.

V: TRBV11-2
J: TRBJ2-2
D: .
CDR3: CASSLIQGAGELFF

V: TRBV27
J: TRBJ1-1
D: .
CDR3: CASSLGGKETEAFF

V: TRBV5-6
J: TRBJ2-5
D: TRBD2
CDR3: CASSLAVGGAGVETQYF

V: TRBV11-2
J: TRBJ2-5
D: TRBD2
CDR3: CASSLGLADYQETQYF

V: TRBV19
J: TRBJ1-2
D: TRBD1
CDR3: CASSWWQGANYGYTF

V: TRBV9
J: TRBJ1-1
D: .
CDR3: CASSQSRRRTEAFF

V: TRBV19
J: TRBJ1-1
D: TRBD1
CDR3: CASRTGGNTEAFF

V: TRBV13
J: TRBJ2-7
D: TRBD2
CDR3: CASSPIRASGGFYEQYF

V: TRBV7-9
J: TRBJ2-5
D: TRBD1
CDR3: CASSSGQGAEETQYF

V: TRBV23-1
J: TRBJ1-2
D: TRBD1
CDR3: CARGQCFYGYTF

V: TRBV2
J: TRBJ2-2
D: .
CDR3: CASSQGGAGELFF

V: TRBV3-1/TRBV3-2
J: TRBJ1-6
D: .
CDR3: CASSQGADSPLHF

V: TRBV6-5
J: TRBJ2-7
D: TRBD1
CDR3: CASSLIRGRLDEQYF

V: TRBV5-1
J: TRBJ2-7
D: .
CDR3: CASSGDSYEQYF

V: TRBV7-9
J: TRBJ1-3
D: .
CDR3: CASSLARYSSGNTIYF

V: TRBV28
J: TRBJ1-2
D: TRBD1
CDR3: CASSFGTGRFRGYTF

V: TRBV14
J: TRBJ2-1
D: .
CDR3: CASSPNPSSYNEQFF

V: TRBV3-1/TRBV3-2
J: TRBJ2-1
D: .
CDR3: CASSQAVAGAGNEQFF

V: TRBV6-5
J: TRBJ1-5
D: .
CDR3: CASDSQYSNQPQHF

V: TRBV5-1
J: TRBJ1-6
D: .
CDR3: CASSRSAQRYGSPLHF

V: TRBV11-3
J: TRBJ2-7
D: .
CDR3: CASSLGRGEQYF

V: TRBV2
J: TRBJ1-1
D: TRBD1
CDR3: CASNVPRTGRTEAFF

V: TRBV5-1
J: TRBJ2-7
D: .
CDR3: CASSLGGLSYEQYF

V: TRBV6-1
J: TRBJ1-2
D: .
CDR3: CASRPRDNNYGYTF

V: TRBV6-7
J: TRBJ1-1
D: .
CDR3: CASSSWGDTEAFF

V: TRBV2
J: TRBJ1-1
D: TRBD1
CDR3: CASRDRVGVNTEAFF

V: TRBV11-2
J: TRBJ2-6
D: .
CDR3: CASLTASGANVLTF

V: TRBV3-1/TRBV3-2
J: TRBJ1-1
D: .
CDR3: CASSQGSGYTEAFF

V: TRBV23-1
J: TRBJ1-2
D: TRBD1
CDR3: CASSQADRENYGYTF

V: TRBV12-3/TRBV12-4
J: TRBJ2-3
D: .
CDR3: CAITFGNTDTQYF

V: TRBV2
J: TRBJ1-1
D: .
CDR3: CASLAGLGAGF

V: TRBV5-1
J: TRBJ2-3
D: .
CDR3: CASSWLGGPADTQYF

V: TRBV3-1/TRBV3-2
J: TRBJ2-1
D: TRBD1
CDR3: CASSPGTGEFFDEQFF

V: TRBV24-1
J: TRBJ1-5
D: .
CDR3: CATSDGEYSNQPQHF

V: TRBV7-6
J: TRBJ1-3
D: .
CDR3: CASSSYQTGRAGNTIYF

V: TRBV3-1/TRBV3-2
J: TRBJ2-2
D: .
CDR3: CASSQDFGPGELFF

V: TRBV4-1
J: TRBJ1-6
D: .
CDR3: CASSQQHNSYNSPLHF

V: TRBV9
J: TRBJ2-1
D: TRBD2
CDR3: CASSVGARGGKDEQFF

V: TRBV19
J: TRBJ2-1
D: .
CDR3: CASKRQSSTYNEQFF

V: TRBV6-5
J: TRBJ2-3
D: .
CDR3: CASSLGTPYTQYF

V: TRBV18
J: TRBJ2-5
D: TRBD2
CDR3: CASSPLAGIQETQYF

V: TRBV27
J: TRBJ1-1
D: .
CDR3: CASSFGGQENTEAFF

V: TRBV24-1
J: TRBJ1-5
D: TRBD1
CDR3: CATSETGKNQPQHF

V: TRBV28
J: TRBJ1-3
D: TRBD1
CDR3: CAIKGTGGAGDSGNTIYF

V: TRBV3-1/TRBV3-2
J: TRBJ1-4
D: TRBD1
CDR3: CASSPTGGREKLFF

V: TRBV7-2
J: TRBJ1-5
D: .
CDR3: CASSLNFQPQHF

V: TRBV6-5
J: TRBJ1-2
D: TRBD1
CDR3: CASRWDRGTYGYTF

V: TRBV3-1/TRBV3-2
J: TRBJ2-5
D: .
CDR3: CASSQEGGTQYQETQYF

V: TRBV4-1
J: TRBJ2-7
D: .
CDR3: CASSMSGSTYEQYF

V: TRBV5-1
J: TRBJ2-1
D: .
CDR3: CASSLDGLAAYNEQFF

V: TRBV10-3
J: TRBJ1-6
D: .
CDR3: CAISELSNSPLHF